This T cell receptor beta chain was identified in a study of control samples from healthy donors and cancer patients. TCRdb's table, derived via immunoSEQ multiplex PCR, lists solely in-frame clones and lacks some. The table records over 150,000 clones, roughly 94% of them present only once. The sample consisted of PBMCs. This receptor was identified in a man aged 55 to 70 with colorectal cancer.

In DNA, the CDR3 is TGTGCCACCAGTCACCCCTACGAGCAGTACTTC. Encoded protein: CATSHPYEQYF. The chain carries TRBV24-1 and TRBJ2-7; D remains unclear. The CDR3 consists of 11 residues. Germline V gene data show CDR1 as KGHDR and CDR2 as SFDVKD. V was trimmed by 6 bases and J by 2 bases, leaving 4 bases between them.